This TCR beta chain was sequenced for a study of OX40 agonist ivuxolimab in advanced cancers. Study-wide background: Across the patients, intravenous ivuxolimab was delivered every 2 weeks at 0.01 to 10 mg/kg. Patients achieving partial responses numbered three: one hepatocellular carcinoma case and two cutaneous melanoma cases. Study observations and caveats: Doses of 0.1 to 3.0 mg/kg were accompanied by clonal expansion of CD4+ and CD8+ blood T cells by week 6. On average, CD8+ T cells had more expanded clones than CD4+.

The germline gives CDR1 SQVTM, CDR2 ANQGSEA. The length of the CDR3 is 14 residues. Unmatched junction bases numbered 8, after V lost 7 bases and J lost 1 base. As regards this clone: Its antigen is as yet unknown.

Repertoires were generated with immunoSEQ multiplex PCR, while TCRdb's copy carries only in-frame clones and drops some. The sample records some 42,000 clones, 75% to 85% being singletons. Sequenced material: CD4+ or CD8+ T cells sorted from blood, taken in a trial of the OX40 agonist ivuxolimab. The J gene is TRBJ1-1, the V gene TRBV29-1; 8 bases align to TRBD1. The source of this sequence is an adult with an advanced solid tumor such as melanoma, head and neck, liver or kidney cancer. The CDR3 region has the DNA TGCAGCGCCTCACGACAGGGGTCGAACACTGAAGCTTTCTTT. Protein sequence: CSASRQGSNTEAFF.